This T cell receptor beta chain was profiled in a study of CD8 T cells in Susac syndrome. V gave up 5 bases and J gave up 0 bases; unmatched junction bases: 8. Germline-derived CDR1 and CDR2 are MNHEY and SMNVEV (reference sequence). The CDR3 covers 16 residues. cDNA came from around 0.5 to 1 ug RNA primed by random hexamers. Via MiXCR, TCRdb re-called the immunoSEQ multiplex PCR reads, giving one row per CDR3 protein. Here the sample spans fewer than 80,000 distinct CDR3 sequences, approximately 94% being singletons. Sequencing input: CD8+ T cells from PBMCs. The chain links TRBV27 to TRBJ2-3, with TRBD1 identical over 7 bases. This receptor was obtained from a human donor with Susac syndrome. CDR3 residues: CASSTSGQLSTDTQYF. CDR3 DNA: TGTGCCAGCAGTACCTCGGGACAGCTGAGCACAGATACGCAGTATTTT.